Here is one TCR beta chain with its context. Germline V gives CDR1 LGHNT, CDR2 FRNRAP. There are 14 residues in the CDR3. Trimming removed 1 base from V and 9 bases from J, with 13 bases in between. Using immunoSEQ multiplex PCR, the repertoire was profiled, and TCRdb retains in-frame clones only, with some absent. The profile covers 70,000 to 90,000 clones, with 90% to 95% appearing a single time and 0.65% to 0.75% taken by the ten largest. The data belong to a study of T cell changes during pregnancy in multiple sclerosis. The sample here was peripheral blood, taken in the second trimester of pregnancy. The receptor's source is a female donor in good health, enrolled as a control in a pregnancy study. This chain uses TRBV12-5 with TRBJ2-1; a possible D gene is TRBD2 (6 bases). CDR3 sequence (DNA): TGTGCTAGTGGTTTGGGACTAGATCTCAGTGAGCAGTTCTTC. Its protein is CASGLGLDLSEQFF.